The 5 T cell receptor beta chains given below trace back to one sample, sequenced in a study of blood T cell repertoires in COVID-19. Some clones are missing from TCRdb's copy, which holds only in-frame ones; the method was immunoSEQ multiplex PCR. Of about 59,000 clones in the sample, 65% to 85% are singletons; the top ten hold 5.5% to 7%. Sequencing used peripheral blood. Source of these receptors: a woman aged 65 to 85 with acute or convalescent COVID-19.

This sequence joins TRBV7-3 and TRBJ2-5; 10 bases fit TRBD2. This CDR3 contains 15 residues. The V gene end was trimmed by 6 bases and the J gene end by 5 bases; junction bases not matched to a gene: 9. Germline CDR1 is SGHTA and CDR2 is FQGTGA. The CDR3 nucleotides are TGTGCCAGCAGTTTCTCGGCTAGCGGGGGTGAGACCCAGTACTTC. This encodes CASSFSASGGETQYF.

This rearrangement joins TRBV28 to TRBJ1-1, with 7 bases aligning to TRBD1. V shed 3 bases and J 0 bases; nucleotides not matched to a gene: 7. Per the germline V gene, CDR1 is MDHEN and CDR2 is SYDVKM. The CDR3 extends over 16 amino acids. As DNA, the CDR3 is TGTGCCAGCAGTTTGGGGACAGTAATAATGAACACTGAAGCTTTCTTT. Translating gives CASSLGTVIMNTEAFF. Drawing the rest from reference TRBV28 and TRBJ1-1, the complete variable domain is DVKVTQSSRYLVKRTGEKVFLECVQDMDHENMFWYRQDPGLGLRLIYFSYDVKMKEKGDIPEGYSVSREKKERFSLILESASTNQTSMYLCASSLGTVIMNTEAFFGQGTRLTVV.

This sequence joins TRBV3-1 (or the pseudogene TRBV3-2) and TRBJ2-4, with TRBD2 matching 8 bases. CDR3 length equals 17 residues. Looked up from germline, CDR1 is LGHDT and CDR2 is YNNKEL (reference sequence). The trim removed 4 bases at V and 1 base at J, leaving 9 bases unmatched. Here the CDR3 DNA reads TGTGCCAGCAGCCCCACCGGGGGGGCCAGGGCCAAAAACATTCAGTACTTC. It yields the protein CASSPTGGARAKNIQYF.

The V and J genes are TRBV7-2 and TRBJ2-3; TRBD2 agrees at 8 bases. V lost 6 bases to trimming and J lost 0 bases; unmatched junction nucleotides: 8. The germline gives CDR1 SGHTA, CDR2 FQGNSA. The CDR3 consists of 16 residues. The CDR3 spells CASRLGVAGSTDTQYF. The CDR3 DNA is TGTGCCAGCAGGCTAGGGGTAGCGGGGAGCACAGATACGCAGTATTTT.

This clone was counted only a few times. The gene calls are TRBV6-4 and TRBJ1-6, with D maybe TRBD1 (6 bases). This CDR3 has 16 residues. In germline, CDR1 is MRHNA, CDR2 SNTAGT. The V gene lost 9 bases and the J gene lost 9 bases, with 24 bases spanning the gap. DNA of the CDR3: TGTGCCAGGCAAGCGACCCGGGACACATTATCTTCACCCCTCCACTTT. Translated, it gives CARQATRDTLSSPLHF.